This entry lists 2 T cell receptor beta chains sequenced from one sample in a study of siplizumab effects on memory and regulatory T cells (dated by TCRdb to about 2019). Library generation was performed with the immunoSEQ multiplex PCR assay. The immuneACCESS repertoire file appears here via TCRdb, limited to in-frame rearrangements. These files lack a portion of the clones; in checked studies, under half of the deficit traces to unresolved V genes, and the cause of the others is not known. The sample includes more than 95,000 clones, with 85% to 95% observed a single time. The ten largest clones take up around 0.62% of the sample. The sequenced sample was Tregs sorted from blood. The receptor source for this set is a human donor in good health.

V and J are TRBV10-2 and TRBJ2-7; D ambiguous. Trimming stripped 7 bases from V and 8 bases from J, with 15 bases between. CDR1 WSHSY and CDR2 SAAADI come from the germline V gene. This CDR3 is 12 amino acids long. CDR3 sequence reads: CASKDPNRQQYF. As DNA, the CDR3 is TGCGCCAGCAAAGACCCAAATCGTCAGCAGTACTTC.

The chain combines TRBV7-9 with TRBJ1-1; 10 bases are a match to TRBD1. The CDR3 runs to 16 residues. Germline V gene lookup returns CDR1 SEHNR and CDR2 FQNEAQ (reference sequence). V lost 0 bases and J lost 1; bases outside the gene matches: 2. This CDR3 is CASSLAGQGPNTEAFF. As DNA, the CDR3 is TGTGCCAGCAGCTTAGCGGGACAGGGGCCGAACACTGAAGCTTTCTTT. The full variable domain, rest sourced from reference TRBV7-9 and TRBJ1-1, is DTGVSQNPRHKITKRGQNVTFRCDPISEHNRLYWYRQTLGQGPEFLTYFQNEAQLEKSRLLSDRFSAERPKGSFSTLEIQRTEQGDSAMYLCASSLAGQGPNTEAFFGQGTRLTVV.